Below, 24 T cell receptor beta chains from the same sample are listed, as sequenced in a study of CD8+ T cells in alopecia areata. After isolation, RNA underwent reverse transcription to generate cDNA as the sequencing template. Sequencing was performed with immunoSEQ multiplex PCR; in TCRdb, only in-frame clones are kept and a portion is missing. This sample carries 290,000 or so clones and no singletons, and about 1.1% goes to the top ten. Sorting used CD4, CD8alpha, NKG2D, NKG2ACE and other markers on pooled cutaneous lymph node cells. Sequencing input: CD4+ T cells sorted from a lymph node. These receptors all stem from a C3H/HeJ mouse with alopecia areata. The strain's MHC haplotype is H2-k.

This clone was observed a handful of times. Mouse names are used for the genes. The read terminates 4 residues before the CDR3 end, so the remaining end is supplied by the germline J gene. The genes are TRBV5 and TRBJ2-7, with no clear D. The V gene lost 1 base and the J gene lost 2 bases, with 6 bases spanning the gap. Per germline, CDR1 LGHNA and CDR2 YNLKQL (reference sequence). The CDR3 spans 13 residues. CDR3 loop: CASSQVGPYEQYF. CDR3 DNA (partial): TGTGCCAGCAGCCAAGTGGGTCCCTAT.

In regard to this clone: Gene and germline names: mouse. The read finishes 4 residues shy of the CDR3 end, and the germline J gene is used to complete it. The rearrangement joins TRBV14 to TRBJ2-1; 12 bases align to TRBD2. From germline, CDR1 is SGHDT and CDR2 FRDEAV. The CDR3 has 15 residues. J was trimmed by 3 bases and V by 5 bases; bases with no gene match: 3. CDR3 bases read: TGTGCCAGCAGCCAGACTGGGGGGGCCTATGCT. Translated: CASSQTGGAYA. The CDR3 in full is CASSQTGGAYAEQFF. The full variable domain, with the rest looked up from reference TRBV14 and TRBJ2-1, is EAGVTQSPRYAVLQEGQAVSFWCDPISGHDTLYWYQQPRDQGPQLLVYFRDEAVIDNSQLPSDRFSAVRPKGTNSTLKIQSAKQGDTATYLCASSQTGGAYAEQFFGPGTRLTVL.

A word on this clone: Any gene name here is a mouse gene name. The read ends 4 residues before the CDR3 terminus; that terminus is restored from the germline J gene. The chain combines TRBV5 with TRBJ2-1; the D gene is possibly TRBD1 (5 bases). V lost 0 bases, J lost 3 bases, and 6 bases lay in between. Germline-derived CDR1 and CDR2 are LGHNA and YNLKQL (reference sequence). CDR3 length: 14 amino acids. The CDR3 sequence is CASSQDRAYAEQFF. The CDR3 DNA, read in part, is TGTGCCAGCAGCCAAGACAGGGCCTATGCT.

The table lists this clone with many counts. Gene names follow the mouse nomenclature. Read sequence stops 3 residues before the CDR3 end, and the germline J gene provides the missing end. The same CDR3 arises from other DNA sequences in this sample as well. The gene calls are TRBV19 and TRBJ1-6, with 9 nucleotides matching TRBD1. TRBJ1-6 is reported as an ORF; its role is uncertain. Germline V gives CDR1 FNHDT, CDR2 SITEND (reference sequence). CDR3 length: 15 amino acids. With 2 bases clipped from V and 4 bases from J, the junction kept 1 base outside the gene matches. This chain's CDR3 is CASSMTGGYNSPLYF. The sequenced CDR3 bases are TGTGCCAGCAGTATGACAGGGGGGTATAATTCGCCC.

Comments on this clone: Gene names follow the mouse nomenclature. The read ends 3 residues before the CDR3 terminus; that terminus is restored from the germline J gene. The J gene is TRBJ1-6, the V gene TRBV5; D call uncertain. TRBJ1-6 is an ORF, with its function uncertain. CDR1 is LGHNA and CDR2 is YNLKQL in the germline V gene (reference sequence). This CDR3 is built from 13 residues. V was pared by 3 bases and J by 5 bases, with 5 bases between. CDR3: CASSQRNNSPLYF. CDR3 DNA, as far as it was read: TGTGCCAGCAGCCAGAGAAATAATTCGCCC.

This clone appeared a few times. Mouse names are used for the genes. The CDR3 end is not reached by the read, which stops 4 residues before it; the germline J gene fills it in. This CDR3 is also generated by other DNA sequences in the sample. This chain joins TRBV13-1 and TRBJ1-2, with TRBD1 identical over 7 bases. There are 15 residues in the CDR3. V lost 0 bases to trimming and J lost 0 bases; unmatched junction nucleotides: 2. Germline V CDR1 and CDR2: NSHNY, SYGAGN. This CDR3 reads CASSDEGAPNSDYTF. Incomplete CDR3 DNA: TGTGCCAGCAGTGATGAGGGGGCTCCAAACTCC.

Comment on this clone: Germline and genes: mouse. The read ends 3 residues early relative to the CDR3; the germline J gene fills the gap. This chain joins TRBV13-3 and TRBJ1-3, with D hard to call. The germline V gene has CDR1 NNHDY and CDR2 SYVADS. This CDR3 comprises 12 residues. V shed 6 bases and J shed 0 bases, with 4 bases lying between them. CDR3 loop: CASKGSGNTLYF. The covered CDR3 bases are TGTGCCAGCAAGGGTTCTGGAAATACG.

As concerns this clone: Genes and germline are mouse. The missing CDR3 end, 4 residues past where the read stops, is filled in from the germline J gene. The V call is TRBV5, the J call TRBJ2-7, with 12 nucleotides matching TRBD2. CDR1 is LGHNA and CDR2 is YNLKQL in the germline V gene (reference sequence). This CDR3 has 16 residues. The CDR3 DNA, read in part, is TGTGCCAGCAGCCAAGTCCCGGGACTGGGGGGATAT. Its translation: CASSQVPGLGGY. The entire CDR3 is CASSQVPGLGGYEQYF.

This clone was observed a handful of times. The germline and genes are mouse ones. The read gets to within 4 residues of the CDR3 end, and the germline J gene fills in the rest. This CDR3 is also generated by other DNA sequences in the sample. V usage is TRBV31 and J usage is TRBJ2-1; 9 nucleotides align to TRBD1. The CDR3 is 13 amino acids. Germline V lookup: CDR1 GKSSPN, CDR2 SITVG. CDR3 DNA (partial): TGTGCCTGGAGCCTACAGGGGGCGGCT. Encoded protein: CAWSLQGAA. The whole CDR3 region reads CAWSLQGAAEQFF.

In the case of this clone: Mouse germline and gene names are used. Sequencing ends 4 residues short of the CDR3 end; the germline J gene provides the rest. Other DNA sequences in this sample translate to the same CDR3. The chain carries TRBV1 and TRBJ1-2; 8 bases are a match to TRBD1. From germline, CDR1 is NSQYPW and CDR2 LRSPGD (reference sequence). J lost 1 base, V lost 1 base, and 5 bases had no gene match. The CDR3 has 16 amino acids. Partial CDR3 DNA: TGCACCTGCAGTGCAGTTCAGGGGGCGCGAAACTCC. The encoded protein is CTCSAVQGARNS. The full CDR3 protein reads CTCSAVQGARNSDYTF.

Note on this clone: One junction end does not reproduce the germline sequence, and a read error may be involved. Gene labels here are mouse ones. CDR3 sequence: CTCNAAQSSYEQYF. Partial CDR3 DNA: TGCACCTGCAATGCAGCACAGAGCTCCTAT. This chain links TRBV1 with TRBJ2-7; D remains ambiguous. Coverage ceases 4 residues before the CDR3 finishes, and the germline J gene fills in the end. This CDR3 is 14 amino acids long. The V gene's germline CDR1 is NSQYPW and CDR2 LRSPGD (reference sequence). The variable domain in full, completed from reference TRBV1 and TRBJ2-7, reads VTLLEQNPRWRLVPRGQAVNLRCILKNSQYPWMSWYQQDLQKQLQWLFTLRSPGDKEVKSLPGADYLATRVTDTELRLQVANMSQGRTLYCTCNAAQSSYEQYFGPGTRLTVL.

The table lists this clone with a few counts. The germline and genes are mouse ones. The sequence runs out 4 residues before the end of the CDR3; the remainder is reconstructed from the germline J gene. Additional DNA sequences in this sample encode the identical CDR3. J is TRBJ2-3 and V is TRBV5, with 9 nucleotides matching TRBD1. Germline V gene lookup returns CDR1 LGHNA and CDR2 YNLKQL (reference sequence). The trim removed 1 base at V and 3 bases at J, leaving 2 bases unmatched. This CDR3 comprises 15 residues. CDR3 DNA (partial): TGTGCCAGCAGCCAAGGAGGGACAGGGGCAGAA. Its protein is CASSQGGTGAE. The full CDR3 protein is CASSQGGTGAETLYF.

About this clone itself: Germline and genes: mouse. Read data end 4 residues before the CDR3 end; the end is taken from the germline J gene. The V and J genes are TRBV13-1 and TRBJ1-1; 8 bases fit TRBD1. The CDR3 runs 15 residues. J was trimmed by 0 bases and V by 5 bases; bases with no gene match: 6. CDR1 NSHNY and CDR2 SYGAGN come from the germline V gene. The CDR3 loop reads CASSPQGASNTEVFF. The sequenced CDR3 bases are TGTGCCAGCAGCCCTCAGGGGGCGTCAAACACA.

A note on this clone: Gene names follow the mouse nomenclature. The CDR3 end lies 4 residues beyond the end of the read and is filled in from the germline J gene. The V gene is TRBV3, the J gene TRBJ2-2, with 10 bases that match TRBD1. The CDR3 consists of 17 residues. The junction had 6 bases not matched to a gene; V was cut back by 5 bases and J by 0 bases. Germline lookup yields CDR1 SNHLY and CDR2 FYNGKV (reference sequence). This CDR3 reads CASSPPGQGSNTGQLYF. CDR3 DNA (partial): TGTGCCAGCAGCCCACCGGGACAGGGGTCAAACACCGGG.

Details on this clone: Gene names and germline match the mouse. The read halts 4 residues ahead of the CDR3 end, with the missing end drawn from the germline J gene. Other DNA sequences within the sample encode an identical CDR3. This rearrangement joins TRBV13-1 to TRBJ2-3; 8 bases fit TRBD2. V was clipped by 3 bases and J by 0 bases; unmatched bases: 3. CDR1 is NSHNY, CDR2 SYGAGN, per germline. This CDR3 has 15 amino acids. The CDR3 sequence is CASSAGGTSAETLYF. CDR3 bases read: TGTGCCAGCAGTGCTGGGGGGACTAGTGCAGAA.

This clone was counted a few times. Mouse gene names and germline throughout. The CDR3 end is not reached by the read, which stops 4 residues before it; the germline J gene fills it in. The V call is TRBV13-1, the J call TRBJ2-3; possible D gene TRBD1, 5 bases. The CDR3 is made up of 14 amino acids. The germline CDR1 and CDR2 sequences are NSHNY and SYGAGN. The V and J ends lost 1 base and 4 bases respectively, with 10 bases between them. Here the CDR3 reads CASSDRGRTETLYF. CDR3 bases read: TGTGCCAGCAGTGATAGGGGAAGGACAGAA.

This clone was picked up a small number of times. Any gene name here is a mouse gene name. Read sequence stops 4 residues before the CDR3 end, and the germline J gene provides the missing end. This sequence joins TRBV13-1 and TRBJ2-5; 9 bases align to TRBD1. From germline, CDR1 is NSHNY and CDR2 SYGAGN. Germline trimming cut 3 bases from V and 2 bases from J; bases unmatched to any gene: 4. The CDR3 length is 15 residues. CDR3 loop: CASSGDRAAQDTQYF. The sequenced part of the CDR3 DNA is TGTGCCAGCAGTGGGGACAGGGCGGCCCAAGAC.

This clone came up a few times. The gene names given are mouse names. The read finishes 4 residues shy of the CDR3 end, and the germline J gene is used to complete it. The J gene is TRBJ2-5, the V gene TRBV17; 7 nucleotides line up with TRBD1. The germline gives CDR1 MNHDT, CDR2 YYDKIL. The CDR3 runs to 13 residues. CDR3 bases read: TGTGCTAGCAGTAGCCCGGGACAGGAC. Amino acid sequence: CASSSPGQD. The CDR3 reads in full as CASSSPGQDTQYF.

This clone was counted a few times. Gene names and germline match the mouse. The read stops 4 residues short of the end of the CDR3; the missing end is completed from the germline J gene. Other DNA sequences within the sample encode an identical CDR3. V and J are TRBV13-1 and TRBJ2-2, with TRBD1 as a possible D gene (5 bases). The CDR3 runs 14 residues. V was pared by 1 base and J by 1 base, with 5 bases between. Germline V gives CDR1 NSHNY, CDR2 SYGAGN. The sequenced part of the CDR3 DNA is TGTGCCAGCAGTGATCAGGGAAACACCGGG. Its protein product is CASSDQGNTG. The full CDR3 is CASSDQGNTGQLYF.

This clone has only a few counts. Germline and genes here are mouse. The CDR3 is cut off 4 residues early in the read; its end comes from the germline J gene. Other DNA sequences in the same sample also yield this CDR3. The chain uses TRBV1 and TRBJ2-1, with 7 bases fitting TRBD2. V shed 3 bases, J shed 3 bases, and the junction held 2 bases outside the gene matches. This CDR3 contains 14 residues. CDR1 NSQYPW and CDR2 LRSPGD come from the germline V gene (reference sequence). CDR3 DNA (partial): TGCACCTGCAGTGCTCCTGGGGGCTATGCT. This encodes CTCSAPGGYA. The full CDR3 protein is CTCSAPGGYAEQFF.

This clone showed up just a few times. Genes here carry mouse names. From the germline J gene comes the end of the CDR3, since the read stops 4 residues before it. The V gene is TRBV31, the J gene TRBJ2-2; D could derive from TRBD1 or TRBD2 (5 bases each). The V gene lost 0 bases and the J gene lost 4 bases, with 9 bases spanning the gap. The germline CDR1 and CDR2 sequences are GKSSPN and SITVG. CDR3 length equals 14 residues. The CDR3: CAWSLGVSTGQLYF. Partial CDR3 DNA: TGTGCCTGGAGTCTGGGGGTGAGCACCGGG.

Of note for this clone: Each gene name is a mouse one. The read gets to within 4 residues of the CDR3 end, and the germline J gene fills in the rest. The chain is built from TRBV13-3 and TRBJ2-1; 9 positions match TRBD1. Germline loops: CDR1 NNHDY, CDR2 SYVADS. CDR3 size: 16 residues. Trimming took 0 bases from V and 4 from J; bases not matched to a gene: 5. Here the CDR3 reads CASSDERDRVYAEQFF. CDR3 bases read: TGTGCCAGCAGTGATGAGAGGGACAGGGTGTATGCT.

In regard to this clone: Mouse gene names apply. The read stops 4 residues short of the end of the CDR3; the missing end is completed from the germline J gene. The same CDR3 can be traced to other DNA sequences in this sample. The chain has TRBV17 and TRBJ2-1; 8 bases agree with TRBD1. The V gene's germline CDR1 is MNHDT and CDR2 YYDKIL. The CDR3 has 14 amino acids. Trimming cost V 3 bases and J 3 bases; bases outside gene matches: 1. Incomplete CDR3 DNA: TGTGCTAGCAGTAGTGGGACAGGCTATGCT. Translated: CASSSGTGYA. The entire CDR3 sequence reads CASSSGTGYAEQFF.

In regard to this clone: Gene names and germline refer to mouse. The sequence runs out 4 residues before the end of the CDR3; the remainder is reconstructed from the germline J gene. V gene TRBV2 combines with J gene TRBJ2-5, with D possibly matching TRBD1 (6 bases). The CDR3 runs 15 residues. Germline V gene sequence: CDR1 LGHNA, CDR2 YSYQKL. The part of the CDR3 DNA that was read is TGTGCCAGCAGCCAAGATCGGCAGGGGAAAGAC. Amino acids: CASSQDRQGKD. The whole CDR3 protein is CASSQDRQGKDTQYF.